This entry lists 23 T cell receptor beta chains sequenced from one sample in a study of T cells in Graves' hyperthyroidism and ophthalmopathy. Amplified TCR beta CDR3 regions derived from RNA transcripts. Using the HTBI primer set, a first-round RT-PCR was run on the TCR CDR3. Each CDR3 protein gets one entry after TCRdb re-called the multiplex PCR reads with MiXCR. The table lists hundreds of thousands of distinct CDR3 sequences, 35% to 40% of them singletons. Material for sequencing was blood. The receptors originated from a young man with Graves' hyperthyroidism.

The genes are TRBV10-2 and TRBJ2-2; 11 bases map to TRBD2. Per germline, CDR1 WSHSY and CDR2 SAAADI. Losses at the gene ends were 8 bases for V and 0 bases for J; bases not matched to a gene: 5. This CDR3 is built from 16 residues. The CDR3 is CASCLAGGANTGELFF. CDR3 nucleotide sequence: TGCGCCAGCTGCCTAGCGGGGGGCGCGAACACCGGGGAGCTGTTTTTT.

There are many counts of this clonotype. The chain combines TRBV2 with TRBJ1-1, with 7 bases matching TRBD1. The CDR3 has 14 amino acids. Germline assignment: CDR1 SNHLY and CDR2 FYNNEI. The trim removed 7 bases at V and 5 bases at J, leaving 10 bases unmatched. CDR3 in amino acids: CASILDRARTEAFF. Written as DNA, the CDR3 is TGTGCCAGCATCCTAGACAGGGCTCGTACTGAAGCTTTCTTT.

The table lists this clonotype with many counts. The J gene is TRBJ1-1, the V gene TRBV7-9; no clear D gene. Trimming left V 2 bases short and J 3 bases short, with 10 bases between. CDR1 SEHNR and CDR2 FQNEAQ come from the germline V gene (reference sequence). The CDR3 has 14 residues. The chain's CDR3 is CASSLRLGDTEAFF. CDR3 bases: TGTGCCAGCAGCTTAAGGCTGGGAGACACTGAAGCTTTCTTT.

This clonotype was found a few times. This chain uses TRBV12-3 or TRBV12-4 with TRBJ1-2; D may be TRBD1 (6 bases). This CDR3 contains 14 residues. The germline V and J ends were trimmed by 5 bases and 8 bases, with 18 bases remaining between them. CDR3 nucleotide sequence: TGTGCCAGCAGTCCCCAGGGGTTCTCAAGGGGCTACACCTTC. It yields the protein CASSPQGFSRGYTF.

The chain combines TRBV10-2 with TRBJ1-5, with TRBD1 matching over 8 bases. J gave up 4 bases and V 2 bases, and 1 base lay outside the gene matches. In germline, CDR1 is WSHSY, CDR2 SAAADI. This CDR3 spans 14 amino acids. The CDR3 DNA follows: TGCGCCAGCAGTGAGAACAGGGGGAATCAGCCCCAGCATTTT. It codes for CASSENRGNQPQHF.

At least ten counts were recorded for this clonotype. The CDR3 protein is CASSYTVVGNQPQHF. The CDR3 nucleotides read TGTGCCAGCAGTTACACGGTTGTGGGCAATCAGCCCCAGCATTTT. J is TRBJ1-5 and V is TRBV6-6; D not resolved. The CDR3 length is 15 residues. V lost 2 bases and J 2 bases, leaving 10 bases between the germline ends. Germline V gives CDR1 MNHNY, CDR2 SVGAGI (reference sequence).

In this sample, this clonotype turned up a few times. The V call is TRBV7-2, the J call TRBJ1-4; D is unclear. The CDR3 has 16 residues. Germline V lookup: CDR1 SGHTA, CDR2 FQGNSA. Trimming took off 1 base at V and 0 bases at J, with 9 bases between the two ends. The CDR3 bases are TGTGCCAGCAGCTTAGGGCGTCCAGCAACTAATGAAAAACTGTTTTTT. Protein: CASSLGRPATNEKLFF.

This clonotype was seen more than once but under ten times. The gene calls are TRBV7-2 and TRBJ2-7; TRBD1 agrees at 8 bases. There are 15 residues in the CDR3. V shed 5 bases, J shed 2 bases, and the junction held 8 bases outside the gene matches. CDR1 and CDR2 from the germline V gene are SGHTA and FQGNSA. Here the CDR3 reads CASSRSPTGAYEQYF. The CDR3 region has the DNA TGTGCCAGCAGCCGCTCCCCGACAGGGGCCTACGAGCAGTACTTC. Variable domain in full (rest from reference TRBV7-2 and TRBJ2-7): GAGVSQSPSNKVTEKGKDVELRCDPISGHTALYWYRQSLGQGLEFLIYFQGNSAPDKSGLPSDRFSAERTGGSVSTLTIQRTQQEDSAVYLCASSRSPTGAYEQYFGPGTRLTVT.

This clonotype was detected many times. The chain couples TRBV19 to TRBJ2-2; TRBD1 matches 8 bases. Germline CDR1 and CDR2: LNHDA and SQIVND (reference sequence). The CDR3 covers 13 residues. V trimming: 10 bases; J trimming: 4 bases; junction bases outside the gene matches: 5. The CDR3 DNA is TGTGCCACCAGGGGGCCGGGCACCGGGGAGCTGTTTTTT. Encoded protein: CATRGPGTGELFF.

V is TRBV29-1 and J is TRBJ2-3; 12 nucleotides line up with TRBD2. Looked up from germline, CDR1 is SQVTM and CDR2 is ANQGSEA. This CDR3 is 15 amino acids long. Trimming cost V 5 bases and J 4 bases; bases outside gene matches: 7. For the CDR3, the DNA is TGCAGCGTTATCCTAGCGGGAGGGGCTTCAGATACGCAGTATTTT. This encodes CSVILAGGASDTQYF.

This clonotype was recorded a few times. The chain has TRBV5-1 and TRBJ2-5, with 9 bases identical to TRBD1. The V gene end was trimmed by 0 bases and the J gene end by 2 bases; junction bases not matched to a gene: 5. The CDR3 runs 16 residues. Germline assignment: CDR1 SGHRS and CDR2 YFSETQ. This chain's CDR3 is CASSLVGGTGQETQYF. In DNA, the CDR3 is TGCGCCAGCAGCTTGGTAGGCGGGACAGGGCAAGAGACCCAGTACTTC.

This clonotype was recorded many times. V usage is TRBV29-1 and J usage is TRBJ2-5; D not certain. The CDR3 extends over 12 amino acids. The V gene's germline CDR1 is SQVTM and CDR2 ANQGSEA. With 3 bases removed from V and 5 bases from J, the gap between germline ends came to 10 bases. The CDR3 here is CSVDFGFETQYF. As DNA, the CDR3 is TGCAGCGTTGACTTTGGGTTCGAGACCCAGTACTTC. The full variable domain, completed using reference TRBV29-1 and TRBJ2-5, is SAVISQKPSRDICQRGTSLTIQCQVDSQVTMMFWYRQQPGQSLTLIATANQGSEATYESGFVIDKFPISRPNLTFSTLTVSNMSPEDSSIYLCSVDFGFETQYFGPGTRLLVL.

This clonotype appeared once. V usage is TRBV7-9 and J usage is TRBJ1-5; D unclear. CDR1 and CDR2 (germline): SEHNR, FQNEAQ (reference sequence). The V gene lost 1 base and the J gene lost 7 bases, with 11 bases spanning the gap. The length of the CDR3 is 14 residues. The CDR3 region has the DNA TGTGCCAGCAGCTTAGGGCAGGTCGACCAGCCCCAGCATTTT. It specifies CASSLGQVDQPQHF.

This clonotype was detected a few times. The J gene is TRBJ2-5, the V gene TRBV7-6, with D perhaps matching TRBD1 (6 bases). Germline V gene lookup returns CDR1 SGHVS and CDR2 FNYEAQ. CDR3 length equals 14 residues. Trimming left V 8 bases short and J 5 bases short, with 18 bases between. The CDR3 DNA reads TGTGCCAGCGTCCGGGCTCTAAGGGGGGAGACCCAGTACTTC. Amino acids: CASVRALRGETQYF.

This clonotype came up a few times. The genes are TRBV20-1 and TRBJ1-2; no definite D call. V was pared by 2 bases and J by 2 bases, with 6 bases between. Germline lookup yields CDR1 DFQATT and CDR2 SNEGSKA (reference sequence). This CDR3 comprises 12 residues. CDR3 in amino acids: CSARPRNYGYTF. DNA for the CDR3: TGCAGTGCTAGACCAAGAAACTATGGCTACACCTTC.

This clonotype appeared a few times. This chain links TRBV11-2 with TRBJ2-7, with D perhaps matching TRBD2 (6 bases). The CDR3 sequence is 13 residues long. V gave up 3 bases and J gave up 7 bases, with 13 bases separating them. CDR1 is SGHAT, CDR2 FQNNGV, per germline. The CDR3 spells CASSLEGWGEQYF. CDR3 in DNA: TGTGCCAGCAGCTTGGAGGGTTGGGGAGAGCAGTACTTC.

The rearrangement links TRBV7-8 to TRBJ1-1, with 8 bases aligning to TRBD1. The V gene end was trimmed by 5 bases and the J gene end by 4 bases; junction bases not matched to a gene: 9. The CDR3 runs to 15 residues. Germline V gives CDR1 SGHVS, CDR2 FQNEAQ. The CDR3 reads CASSPSRTGRTEAFF. DNA of the CDR3: TGTGCCAGCAGCCCTTCCAGGACAGGGCGCACTGAAGCTTTCTTT.

This chain connects TRBV10-1 to TRBJ1-5; possible D gene TRBD1, 5 bases. CDR1 and CDR2 (germline): WNHNN, SYGVQD (reference sequence). The V gene lost 7 bases and the J gene lost 6 bases, with 16 bases spanning the gap. This CDR3 comprises 14 residues. The chain's CDR3 is CASIRRDPFQPQHF. In DNA form, the CDR3 reads TGCGCCAGCATACGCCGGGACCCCTTTCAGCCCCAGCATTTT.

The sample holds a few counts of this clonotype. The chain has TRBV6-4 and TRBJ2-5; TRBD2 matches 7 bases. CDR3 length: 16 amino acids. V gave up 0 bases and J gave up 5 bases; unmatched junction bases: 9. Looked up from germline, CDR1 is MRHNA and CDR2 is SNTAGT. CDR3 in amino acids: CASSDSSGGGVETQYF. CDR3 in DNA: TGTGCCAGCAGTGACTCCTCGGGGGGAGGAGTGGAGACCCAGTACTTC.

As concerns this clonotype: Relative to the germline gene, one junction end is altered; a read error may explain this. The chain recombines TRBV10-3 with TRBJ1-2; no reliable D call. Per germline, CDR1 ENHRY and CDR2 SYGVKD. This CDR3 has 14 residues. The CDR3 spells CASSYHGQQDGYTF. CDR3 nucleotide sequence: TGTGCCAGCAGTTACCACGGCCAGCAAGATGGCTACACCTTC.

In this sample, this clonotype turned up many times. This chain connects TRBV4-1 to TRBJ1-2; no reliable D call. Germline CDR1 is MGHRA and CDR2 is YSYEKL. Trimming removed 0 bases at V and 4 bases at J, with 9 bases between. The CDR3 sequence is 14 residues long. CDR3 sequence (DNA): TGCGCCAGCAGCCAAGACCAAGACGGCTATGGCTACACCTTC. Translating gives CASSQDQDGYGYTF.

Ten or more counts support this clonotype. The chain links TRBV29-1 to TRBJ2-7, with D maybe TRBD1 (6 bases). The CDR3 totals 14 residues. Between the trimmed V and J ends, which lost 6 bases and 0 bases, there was a span of 15 bases. The V gene's germline CDR1 is SQVTM and CDR2 ANQGSEA. CDR3 DNA sequence: TGCAGCGTCGGCGGACAGTCGTCCTCCTACGAGCAGTACTTC. Its protein product is CSVGGQSSSYEQYF.

The rearrangement uses TRBV10-3 and TRBJ1-2; a weak D match, TRBD1 (5 bases). This CDR3 is built from 15 residues. Germline V gene data show CDR1 as ENHRY and CDR2 as SYGVKD. With 6 bases removed from V and 1 base from J, the gap between germline ends came to 15 bases. The CDR3, as DNA: TGTGCCATCAGGGGGGAACAGACTAATAACTATGGCTACACCTTC. It specifies CAIRGEQTNNYGYTF.